Listed below are T cell receptor beta chains from one sample, sequenced in a study of T cell clonotyping in hematopoietic cell transplantation. Profiling relied on immunoSEQ multiplex PCR, and the TCRdb table lists in-frame clones only, not all of them. The sample lists roughly 10,000 clones, over 70% occurring once. The sample was PBMCs, taken 30 days after allogeneic stem cell transplant. Every receptor here comes from a female patient between 40 and 55 years old who had an allogeneic stem cell transplant from a related donor, so T cells may come from the graft donor. Some clones in this sample may be carry-over from other donors' samples. Each CDR3 is given with its conserved first and last residue.

V	length	J	CDR3
TRBV27	15	TRBJ2-5	CASSLRDRAQETQYF
TRBV30	14	TRBJ2-1	CAWSRGQGGNEQFF
TRBV14	14	TRBJ2-2	CASSLRGASGELFF
TRBV7-6	14	TRBJ1-1	CASSLRGTDTEAFF
TRBV5-4	12	TRBJ2-1	CASSAGGDEQFF
TRBV6-6	14	TRBJ2-7	CASSYVGQAYEQYF
TRBV19	15	TRBJ2-2	CASSRTDTDTGELFF
TRBV6-1	13	TRBJ1-2	CASSELGGSGYTF
TRBV7-6	13	TRBJ2-1	CASSSDLGHEQFF
TRBV5-4	15	TRBJ2-7	CASSFYGGVDYEQYF
TRBV14	15	TRBJ2-2	CASSPGQAYTGELFF
TRBV11-3	18	TRBJ1-2	CASSLGEGQGKNFYGYTF
TRBV20-1	11	TRBJ2-1	CSASNYNEQFF
TRBV30	14	TRBJ2-7	CAGQYSGSLYEQYF
TRBV19	15	TRBJ2-7	CASSKNRAPTYEQYF
TRBV6-6	15	TRBJ2-1	CASSYGSGLYNEQFF
TRBV10-3	13	TRBJ1-1	CAISVRTDTEAFF
TRBV27	15	TRBJ1-1	CASRPVGLKNTEAFF
TRBV9	15	TRBJ1-2	CASSVGTGFNYGYTF
TRBV20-1	11	TRBJ2-3	CSASIGDTQYF
TRBV5-1	13	TRBJ2-3	CASSLGAADTQYF
TRBV27	11	TRBJ2-7	CASSRMGRQYF
TRBV30	14	TRBJ1-3	CAWSVTASSNTIYF
TRBV30	11	TRBJ2-7	CAWSSQYEQYF